The 16 T cell receptor beta chains presented below share a single source sample, sequenced in a study of T cell clonotyping in hematopoietic cell transplantation. Here immunoSEQ multiplex PCR was the method, and the copy in TCRdb shows in-frame clones only, minus some. There are about 36,000 clones in the sample; roughly 88% occur only once, and roughly 1.8% lies in the top ten. The sample consisted of peripheral blood mononuclear cells. The receptors derive from a woman aged 40 to 55 in good health. Some clones in this sample may be carry-over from other donors' samples.

The gene calls are TRBV6-1 and TRBJ2-7, with 7 positions matching TRBD2. The ends lost 6 bases at V and 6 bases at J; junction bases unmatched: 14. Germline CDR1 MNHNS, CDR2 SASEGT. The CDR3 runs to 15 residues. CDR3 bases: TGTGCCAGCAGGAGTGGTGGGAGCGGGATGTTCGAGCAGTACTTC. This encodes CASRSGGSGMFEQYF.

The chain is built from TRBV29-1 and TRBJ2-7; 8 positions match TRBD2. Germline V gene sequence: CDR1 SQVTM, CDR2 ANQGSEA. The V gene end was trimmed by 0 bases and the J gene end by 3 bases; junction bases not matched to a gene: 10. This CDR3 contains 16 residues. CDR3: CSVEDGASGLNYEQYF. The CDR3 nucleotides read TGCAGCGTTGAAGATGGGGCTAGCGGGCTTAACTACGAGCAGTACTTC.

CDR3 sequence: CASSSGDGQPQHF. The DNA of the CDR3 is TGTGCCAGCAGTTCAGGTGACGGTCAGCCCCAGCATTTT. The rearrangement uses TRBV6-6 and TRBJ1-5; no reliable D call. V shed 4 bases and J shed 6 bases, with 10 bases lying between them. The CDR3 runs to 13 residues. From germline, CDR1 is MNHNY and CDR2 SVGAGI (reference sequence).

V gene TRBV7-3 combines with J gene TRBJ2-3; TRBD2 might be the D (6 bases). CDR3 length equals 13 residues. The germline V gene encodes CDR1 SGHTA and CDR2 FQGTGA. V dropped 10 bases and J dropped 0 bases, with 11 bases sitting between them. CDR3 in DNA: TGTGCCACCTCGGAGGGTAGCACAGATACGCAGTATTTT. Protein product: CATSEGSTDTQYF.

This clone was picked up one time. The V gene is TRBV30, the J gene TRBJ1-2; D is perhaps TRBD1 (6 bases). Germline V lookup: CDR1 GTSNPN, CDR2 SVGIG (reference sequence). The CDR3 consists of 11 residues. The V and J ends lost 3 bases and 7 bases respectively, with 9 bases between them. For the CDR3, the DNA is TGTGCCTGGAGCCAACAGGGTGGCTACACCTTC. The encoded protein is CAWSQQGGYTF.

The V gene is TRBV9, the J gene TRBJ1-2; 9 bases map to TRBD1. CDR1 and CDR2 (germline): SGDLS, YYNGEE. The CDR3 is made up of 12 amino acids. V shed 5 bases and J 10 bases; nucleotides not matched to a gene: 6. CDR3 DNA sequence: TGTGCCAGCAGGGGGACAGGGTACGACTACACCTTC. This codes for CASRGTGYDYTF.

The J gene is TRBJ1-2, the V gene TRBV28; tentative D call: TRBD1 (5 bases). The CDR3 is 12 residues long. Trimming stripped 6 bases from V and 6 bases from J, with 11 bases between. CDR1 is MDHEN and CDR2 is SYDVKM in the germline V gene. The CDR3 region is CASRGLGHGYTF. In DNA, the CDR3 is TGTGCCAGCAGGGGGCTCGGGCATGGCTACACCTTC.

In DNA form, the CDR3 reads TGCGCCAGCAGCTTGAGGACGAACACCGGGGAGCTGTTTTTT. Protein product: CASSLRTNTGELFF. The chain recombines TRBV5-1 with TRBJ2-2; unclear D gene. The V end lost 1 base, the J end lost 0 bases, and 4 bases lay between the germline ends. Germline CDR1 and CDR2: SGHRS and YFSETQ. The CDR3 is made up of 14 amino acids.

The rearrangement uses TRBV6-1 and TRBJ2-7; no reliable D call. This CDR3 comprises 10 residues. Germline CDR1 MNHNS, CDR2 SASEGT. Trimming took 1 base from V and 7 from J, leaving 2 bases between them. The CDR3 protein is CASSEGEQYF. DNA of the CDR3: TGTGCCAGCAGTGAAGGGGAGCAGTACTTC.

The rearrangement links TRBV5-1 to TRBJ1-4, with no clear D. The ends were cut back, 1 base at V and 6 bases at J, with 10 bases in the middle. CDR1 is SGHRS and CDR2 is YFSETQ in the germline V gene. The CDR3 is 14 amino acids. The CDR3 spells CASSLYNGDEKLFF. CDR3 sequence (DNA): TGCGCCAGCAGCTTGTATAACGGAGATGAAAAACTGTTTTTT.

The J gene is TRBJ1-2, the V gene TRBV28, with D uncertain. Trimming stripped 6 bases from V and 2 bases from J, with 13 bases between. Germline V gene sequence: CDR1 MDHEN, CDR2 SYDVKM. There are 14 residues in the CDR3. The CDR3 protein is CASSTTLFNYGYTF. CDR3 coding DNA: TGTGCCAGCAGCACAACACTGTTCAACTATGGCTACACCTTC.

The chain carries TRBV5-1 and TRBJ1-2; 8 nucleotides match TRBD1. V shed 3 bases, J shed 4 bases, and the junction held 2 bases outside the gene matches. The V gene's germline CDR1 is SGHRS and CDR2 YFSETQ. The CDR3 runs to 13 residues. In nucleotides, the CDR3 is TGCGCCAGCAGCTGGACAGGGAGCTATGGCTACACCTTC. It translates to CASSWTGSYGYTF.

In its sample, this clone was seen once. This chain links TRBV30 with TRBJ2-2; possibly TRBD1 for D (6 bases). V was clipped by 8 bases and J by 0 bases, with 7 bases between them. CDR1 and CDR2 from the germline V gene are GTSNPN and SVGIG (reference sequence). This CDR3 region has 12 residues. This chain's CDR3 is CAGTTNTGELFF. The CDR3 DNA reads as TGTGCCGGGACAACGAACACCGGGGAGCTGTTTTTT.

The rearrangement joins TRBV5-1 to TRBJ1-1; a weak D match, TRBD1 (5 bases). This CDR3 is 17 amino acids long. Trimming removed 2 bases at V and 10 bases at J, with 27 bases between. Germline V CDR1 and CDR2: SGHRS, YFSETQ. The CDR3 nucleotides read TGCGCCAGCAGCTTTAGGGGCCTTCGGACGCCCGGCTTAGGAGCTTTCTTT. This encodes CASSFRGLRTPGLGAFF.

V gene TRBV27 combines with J gene TRBJ2-7, with 9 bases aligning to TRBD1. The CDR3 contains 16 residues. Germline lookup yields CDR1 MNHEY and CDR2 SMNVEV (reference sequence). J gave up 3 bases and V 8 bases, and 14 bases lay outside the gene matches. Here the CDR3 DNA reads TGTGCCAGCCGGACCAACACGGGACAGGGCGTCTACGAGCAGTACTTC. Protein sequence: CASRTNTGQGVYEQYF.

V gene TRBV5-1 combines with J gene TRBJ2-1, with TRBD2 identical over 8 bases. CDR1 is SGHRS, CDR2 YFSETQ, per germline. The CDR3 runs 16 residues. V shed 4 bases and J 8 bases; nucleotides not matched to a gene: 14. Here the CDR3 reads CASSPAPGLDIHEQFF. The CDR3 nucleotides read TGCGCCAGCAGCCCCGCGCCGGGACTAGATATCCATGAGCAGTTCTTC.